This entry lists 2 T cell receptor beta chains sequenced from one sample in a study of shared clonotypes between healthy human individuals. Sequenced by immunoSEQ multiplex PCR; TCRdb stores in-frame clones only, minus some. The sample shows 2 million to 2.5 million clones, about 92% of them seen only once. Sequenced: naive CD4+ T cells from PBMCs. The sample's subset: CD45RA+ positively selected. The origin of the receptors is a man younger than 30 in good health. Some clones in this sample may be carry-over from other donors' samples.

The genes are TRBV5-6 and TRBJ2-5; tentatively, D is TRBD1 or TRBD2 (5 bases each). This CDR3 comprises 12 residues. Trimming pared 1 base from V and 5 bases from J, leaving 6 bases between. The germline V gene encodes CDR1 SGHDT and CDR2 YYEEEE. The CDR3 sequence: CASSLWGETQYF. The DNA for the CDR3 is TGTGCCAGCAGCTTGTGGGGGGAGACCCAGTACTTC.

This chain links TRBV7-9 with TRBJ1-5; D remains ambiguous. The CDR3 extends over 17 amino acids. With 3 bases removed from V and 4 bases from J, the gap between germline ends came to 19 bases. From germline, CDR1 is SEHNR and CDR2 FQNEAQ (reference sequence). The CDR3 region has the DNA TGTGCCAGCAGCTTCGAAGCCGGATCGAATTGGAATCAGCCCCAGCATTTT. This sequence encodes CASSFEAGSNWNQPQHF.